This is a list of T cell receptor beta chains from one sample in a study of CD8 T cells in Susac syndrome. TCRdb re-called the immunoSEQ multiplex PCR reads through MiXCR, storing one row per CDR3 protein. The sample has around 140,000 distinct CDR3 sequences, 85% to 95% seen once. Input material: CD4+ T cells from PBMCs. These receptors came from a human donor with multiple sclerosis. The CDR3 runs from the conserved cysteine through the conserved F or W. Fields, in order: V gene, clone size, J gene, CDR3 protein. Only part of the rows carry a size: once, few, many, or a class if the clone is expanded.

TRBV5-1	NA	TRBJ2-5	CASSFDIGISETQYF
TRBV20-1	NA	TRBJ1-2	CSARFIYGYTF
TRBV24-1	NA	TRBJ1-1	CATSTGGKVSEAFF
TRBV24-1	NA	TRBJ1-1	CATSDFLRYGRNTEAFF
TRBV7-3	NA	TRBJ2-7	CASSLDPSGRRNEQYF
TRBV27	NA	TRBJ2-7	CASSLSQVYEQYF
TRBV12-5	NA	TRBJ2-4	CASGLRPSVAKNIQYF
TRBV28	NA	TRBJ1-5	CASSLNIFSNQPQHF
TRBV29-1	NA	TRBJ1-1	CSGGQGIYGEAFF
TRBV29-1	NA	TRBJ1-2	CSASGGPNYGYTF
TRBV12-3/TRBV12-4	few	TRBJ2-2	CASSQTGELFF
TRBV20-1	NA	TRBJ2-7	CSADLGQSVHEQYF
TRBV20-1	NA	TRBJ2-1	CSAAGRGMGHNEQFF
TRBV5-1	NA	TRBJ2-3	CASSLAGTPSTDTQYF
TRBV27	NA	TRBJ2-1	CASSSRRVYNEQFF
TRBV9	NA	TRBJ2-7	CASSRGGEQYF
TRBV6-5	NA	TRBJ2-7	CASTAGYEQYF
TRBV20-1	NA	TRBJ2-1	CSATHGDEQFF
TRBV5-1	NA	TRBJ1-1	CASSLTTGSTEAFF
TRBV3-1	NA	TRBJ1-2	CASSKGENYGYTF
TRBV28	NA	TRBJ2-3	CASSRSVGYADTQYF
TRBV15	NA	TRBJ1-1	CATSRAAPLNTEAFF
TRBV28	NA	TRBJ2-7	CASTPAVVAYEQYF
TRBV20-1	once	TRBJ2-7	CSAREGASYYEQYF
TRBV29-1	NA	TRBJ2-5	CSVTHWETQYF
TRBV7-3	NA	TRBJ2-2	CASSEPRSGELFF
TRBV9	once	TRBJ1-1	CASSSRGGGGTEAFF
TRBV7-8	NA	TRBJ2-5	CASSLAGQIQETQYF
TRBV2	NA	TRBJ2-5	CASSSGGQETQYF
TRBV30	NA	TRBJ1-2	CAWSVTSGYTF
TRBV12-3/TRBV12-4	NA	TRBJ2-1	CASSPGQGKGFF
TRBV3-1	NA	TRBJ2-7	CASSQGPGIMSYEQYF
TRBV6-5	NA	TRBJ1-5	CASSYYPGVNQPQHF
TRBV28	NA	TRBJ2-5	CASRGGNRQETQYF
TRBV28	NA	TRBJ2-7	CASSFIGQFYEQYF
TRBV18	NA	TRBJ2-3	CASSRGVRGRADTQYF